The clone carrying this T cell receptor (beta chain) was observed many times. TCRdb re-called the RT-PCR reads with MiXCR, one entry per CDR3 protein. Of about 680,000 distinct CDR3 sequences in the sample, approximately 15% were seen once. The CDR3 is 13 residues long. Germline V gene sequence: CDR1 ENHRY, CDR2 SYGVKD. The trim removed 4 bases at V and 4 bases at J, leaving 3 bases unmatched. The source of this sequence is a female donor in good health, serving as a healthy control. Sample: memory CD4+ T cells from blood. The V gene is TRBV10-3, the J gene TRBJ2-5; 7 bases are a match to TRBD1. CDR3 sequence reads: CAISGDRRETQYF. CDR3 bases: TGTGCCATCAGTGGGGACAGACGAGAGACCCAGTACTTC.